Listed here are 25 T cell receptor beta chains from one sample, sequenced in a study of CXCR3-negative and CXCR3-positive naive CD8 T cells. Preparation of TRB cDNA libraries relied on 5' RACE carrying UMI labels. TCRdb reprocessed the 5' RACE reads and keeps a single row for each CDR3 protein, giving no DNA. This sample contains 6,000 to 8,500 distinct CDR3 sequences. Sequencing input: naive CXCR3- CD8+ T cells from blood. The sample's subset: CD45RO-CCR7+CD27+CD95- naive CD8+ T cells lacking CXCR3 (TNR3-). The receptors come from a human donor in good health. Some clones in this sample may be carry-over from other donors' samples.

This rearrangement joins TRBV7-9 to TRBJ1-5; as DNA is missing, the TRBD1 call by TCRdb cannot be tested. Germline V gene sequence: CDR1 SEHNR, CDR2 FQNEAQ (reference sequence). This CDR3 contains 18 residues. The CDR3 is CASSASKGHGRSNQPQHF. Combining the CDR3 with reference TRBV7-9 and TRBJ1-5 gives the whole variable domain DTGVSQNPRHKITKRGQNVTFRCDPISEHNRLYWYRQTLGQGPEFLTYFQNEAQLEKSRLLSDRFSAERPKGSFSTLEIQRTEQGDSAMYLCASSASKGHGRSNQPQHFGDGTRLSIL.

This clonotype is identified as medium-sized from frequency. The gene calls are TRBV7-9 and TRBJ2-1; TCRdb lists TRBD2, though no DNA is available to test this call. The CDR3 consists of 18 residues. The germline V gene encodes CDR1 SEHNR and CDR2 FQNEAQ (reference sequence). CDR3: CASSSLPTWASGTGEQFF.

J is TRBJ2-1 and V is TRBV29-1; TCRdb outputs TRBD1, but without DNA this stays unchecked. CDR1 SQVTM and CDR2 ANQGSEA come from the germline V gene. CDR3 size: 16 residues. The CDR3 sequence is CSVEMASGRLYNEQFF.

The CDR3 sequence: CASDRVMGQFF. The chain carries TRBV27 and TRBJ2-1. Per the germline V gene, CDR1 is MNHEY and CDR2 is SMNVEV (reference sequence). This CDR3 spans 11 amino acids.

This clonotype is called medium-sized based on its frequency. The chain combines TRBV29-1 with TRBJ1-2. This CDR3 has 13 amino acids. The V gene's germline CDR1 is SQVTM and CDR2 ANQGSEA. CDR3 loop: CSVGDSANYGYTF.

By frequency, this clonotype registers medium-sized (0.01 to 0.1%). The J gene is TRBJ2-5, the V gene TRBV20-1; lacking DNA, the TRBD2 call made by TCRdb goes unchecked. Germline loops: CDR1 DFQATT, CDR2 SNEGSKA (reference sequence). The CDR3 is made up of 16 amino acids. The CDR3 sequence is CSARVYGTSAPETQYF.

The V gene is TRBV3-1, the J gene TRBJ2-7; TCRdb selects TRBD1, and the lack of DNA leaves this call unchecked. CDR3 size: 14 residues. The germline CDR1 and CDR2 sequences are LGHDT and YNNKEL (reference sequence). CDR3: CASSPPGNLYEQYF.

This clonotype is classed as medium-sized by frequency. The chain combines TRBV12-3 or TRBV12-4 with TRBJ2-7. The length of the CDR3 is 11 residues. This CDR3 reads CASRNTREQYF.

CDR3 protein: CATRFYGSGTDQPQHF. This rearrangement joins TRBV19 to TRBJ1-5; TCRdb lists TRBD1, though no DNA is available to test this call. CDR3 length: 16 amino acids. From germline, CDR1 is LNHDA and CDR2 SQIVND (reference sequence).

The rearrangement uses TRBV1 and TRBJ1-2; the TCRdb D gene call, TRBD1, has no DNA to confirm it. TRBV1 is listed as a pseudogene. CDR3 length: 14 amino acids. CDR3: CTSSQDRGFDGYTF.

This clonotype is labeled medium-sized based on frequency. This chain uses TRBV28 with TRBJ2-3. CDR1 is MDHEN, CDR2 SYDVKM, per germline. The CDR3 has 14 residues. The CDR3 sequence: CASSLGLFTDTQYF. Full variable domain (rest looked up from reference TRBV28 and TRBJ2-3): DVKVTQSSRYLVKRTGEKVFLECVQDMDHENMFWYRQDPGLGLRLIYFSYDVKMKEKGDIPEGYSVSREKKERFSLILESASTNQTSMYLCASSLGLFTDTQYFGPGTRLTVL.

This chain links TRBV6-6 with TRBJ2-3; with no DNA, the TCRdb D assignment of TRBD2 cannot be verified. From germline, CDR1 is MNHNY and CDR2 SVGAGI (reference sequence). This CDR3 spans 15 amino acids. The CDR3: CASRSTSGSRDTQYF.

Frequency places this clonotype as medium-sized. V and J are TRBV29-1 and TRBJ1-2. There are 13 residues in the CDR3. Looked up from germline, CDR1 is SQVTM and CDR2 is ANQGSEA. The CDR3 loop reads CSAPGGGPYGYTF.

This clonotype is classed as medium-sized (0.01 to 0.1%) by frequency. The gene calls are TRBV2 and TRBJ2-7; checking the TCRdb D call of TRBD1 is not possible without DNA. The germline CDR1 and CDR2 sequences are SNHLY and FYNNEI. This CDR3 spans 14 amino acids. CDR3 amino acids: CASSERSGAYEQYF.

V is TRBV13 and J is TRBJ2-7. Germline V gene lookup returns CDR1 PRHDT and CDR2 FYEKMQ (reference sequence). The CDR3 runs to 13 residues. CDR3 protein: CASSSRGLVEQYF.

The rearrangement links TRBV3-1 to TRBJ2-7; TCRdb's assignment of TRBD2 cannot be checked, as there is no DNA. The CDR3 covers 16 residues. Germline values: CDR1 LGHDT, CDR2 YNNKEL (reference sequence). The CDR3 reads CASSPLETKDTYEQYF.

According to its frequency, this clonotype is medium-sized (0.01 to 0.1%). This chain links TRBV29-1 with TRBJ2-7; the TCRdb call, TRBD1, lacks DNA for checking. Germline CDR1 SQVTM, CDR2 ANQGSEA. The CDR3 has 12 residues. The CDR3 here is CSVVLQGTEQYF.

This clonotype shows up as medium-sized by frequency. The chain uses TRBV20-1 and TRBJ2-4. This CDR3 has 13 amino acids. Germline V gene lookup returns CDR1 DFQATT and CDR2 SNEGSKA (reference sequence). This CDR3 reads CSVSTGAKNIQYF.

Considering frequency, this clonotype is medium-sized. The chain recombines TRBV20-1 with TRBJ2-7; TCRdb indicates TRBD1, and absent DNA this call remains unverified. Germline CDR1 reads DFQATT; CDR2 reads SNEGSKA (reference sequence). This CDR3 region has 15 residues. CDR3 sequence reads: CSARDELEPLYEQYF.

The chain recombines TRBV7-7 with TRBJ2-1; TCRdb proposes TRBD1, but this gene call is untestable without DNA. The V gene's germline CDR1 is SSHAT and CDR2 FNYEAQ (reference sequence). The CDR3 length is 15 residues. The CDR3 sequence: CASSLGGGHANEQFF.

Its frequency marks this clonotype as medium-sized (0.01 to 0.1%). The chain links TRBV6-5 to TRBJ1-6. Germline assignment: CDR1 MNHEY and CDR2 SVGAGI. This CDR3 comprises 11 residues. CDR3 in amino acids: CASGVEAPLHF.

This rearrangement joins TRBV29-1 to TRBJ2-5; no DNA is available, so the TRBD2 call from TCRdb remains unchecked. The CDR3 runs to 13 residues. In germline, CDR1 is SQVTM, CDR2 ANQGSEA. CDR3: CSVGLAGGETQYF.

The chain recombines TRBV28 with TRBJ2-7; the TRBD1 assignment by TCRdb is unverifiable without DNA. CDR1 is MDHEN, CDR2 SYDVKM, per germline. The CDR3 has 12 residues. CDR3 sequence: CASSPPGYEQYF.

This chain links TRBV5-1 with TRBJ2-7; TCRdb's D call of TRBD2 is untestable without DNA. CDR1 and CDR2 (germline): SGHRS, YFSETQ. The CDR3 consists of 15 residues. This CDR3 is CASSPPSGGTYEQYF.

This clonotype is classed as medium-sized (0.01 to 0.1%) by frequency. The J gene is TRBJ2-3, the V gene TRBV2; the TCRdb D gene call, TRBD1, has no DNA to confirm it. CDR3 length: 15 amino acids. The germline V gene has CDR1 SNHLY and CDR2 FYNNEI. The CDR3 here is CASSEAHRETDTQYF.